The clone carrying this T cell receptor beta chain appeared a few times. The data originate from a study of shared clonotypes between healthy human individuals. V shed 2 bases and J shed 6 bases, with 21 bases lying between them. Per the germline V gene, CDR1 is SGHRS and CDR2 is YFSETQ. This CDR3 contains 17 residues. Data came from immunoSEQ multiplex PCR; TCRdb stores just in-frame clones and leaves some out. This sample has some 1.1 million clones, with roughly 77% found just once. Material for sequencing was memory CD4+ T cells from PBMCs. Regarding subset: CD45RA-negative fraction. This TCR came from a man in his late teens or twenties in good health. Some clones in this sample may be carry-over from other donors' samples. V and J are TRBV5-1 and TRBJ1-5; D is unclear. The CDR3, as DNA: TGCGCCAGCAGCTTCACTACCACGATTGCGGGCGGTCAGCCCCAGCATTTT. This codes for CASSFTTTIAGGQPQHF.